Listed here are 9 T cell receptor beta chains from one sample, sequenced in a study of blood T cell repertoires in COVID-19. Sequencing used immunoSEQ multiplex PCR; TCRdb keeps in-frame clones, though not all of them. The sample has 150,000 to 200,000 clones, around 95% seen once. Sequenced: peripheral blood. Receptors originate from a young man with COVID-19, enrolled during active disease.

The V and J genes are TRBV19 and TRBJ2-6; no clear D. Germline CDR1 reads LNHDA; CDR2 reads SQIVND (reference sequence). V was trimmed by 5 bases and J by 1 base, leaving 12 bases between them. CDR3 length equals 16 residues. CDR3 bases: TGTGCCAGTAGTGTTCGTGAGTTTTCTGGGGCCAACGTCCTGACTTTC. It yields the protein CASSVREFSGANVLTF. The full variable domain, its missing parts supplied by reference TRBV19 and TRBJ2-6, is DGGITQSPKYLFRKEGQNVTLSCEQNLNHDAMYWYRQDPGQGLRLIYYSQIVNDFQKGDIAEGYSVSREKKESFPLTVTSAQKNPTAFYLCASSVREFSGANVLTFGAGSRLTVL.

In this sample, this clone turned up once. The chain uses TRBV29-1 and TRBJ1-4, with 8 bases that match TRBD1. Germline V gives CDR1 SQVTM, CDR2 ANQGSEA. V shed 4 bases, J shed 6 bases, and the junction held 4 bases outside the gene matches. The CDR3 totals 13 residues. DNA for the CDR3: TGCAGCGTTGGTTCAGGGGGCGATGAAAAACTGTTTTTT. Its protein product is CSVGSGGDEKLFF. Filled out from reference TRBV29-1 and TRBJ1-4, the complete variable domain reads SAVISQKPSRDICQRGTSLTIQCQVDSQVTMMFWYRQQPGQSLTLIATANQGSEATYESGFVIDKFPISRPNLTFSTLTVSNMSPEDSSIYLCSVGSGGDEKLFFGSGTQLSVL.

This rearrangement joins TRBV10-3 to TRBJ1-1; 8 positions match TRBD1. The V gene end was trimmed by 5 bases and the J gene end by 3 bases; junction bases not matched to a gene: 5. Germline V lookup: CDR1 ENHRY, CDR2 SYGVKD. The CDR3 is 14 residues long. The DNA for the CDR3 is TGTGCCATCAGTCGGACAGGGCCCGACACTGAAGCTTTCTTT. Its translation is CAISRTGPDTEAFF.

The chain links TRBV3-1 (or the pseudogene TRBV3-2) to TRBJ2-5, with 8 bases that match TRBD2. V shed 2 bases and J 5 bases; nucleotides not matched to a gene: 7. The CDR3 length is 15 residues. From germline, CDR1 is LGHDT and CDR2 YNNKEL (reference sequence). CDR3 coding DNA: TGTGCCAGCAGCCAACCCGGACTAGCAGGGGAGACCCAGTACTTC. Translation gives CASSQPGLAGETQYF.

J is TRBJ2-7 and V is TRBV6-2 or TRBV6-3; TRBD2 aligns across 9 bases. Germline V lookup: CDR1 MNHEY, CDR2 SVGEGT. Trimming took 2 bases from V and 5 from J; bases not matched to a gene: 4. The CDR3 extends over 14 amino acids. The CDR3 DNA reads TGTGCCAGCAGTTACGATCCTAGCGGGGACGAGCAGTACTTC. This gives the protein CASSYDPSGDEQYF.

This chain uses TRBV5-5 with TRBJ1-2; D is uncertain. This CDR3 contains 13 residues. Germline CDR1 SGHKS, CDR2 YYEKEE (reference sequence). The ends were cut back, 2 bases at V and 2 bases at J, with 7 bases in the middle. CDR3 sequence: CASSFDGNYGYTF. The CDR3 DNA sequence: TGTGCCAGCAGCTTTGACGGGAACTATGGCTACACCTTC.

The chain carries TRBV30 and TRBJ1-1; 7 bases agree with TRBD1. Germline trimming cut 1 base from V and 1 base from J; bases unmatched to any gene: 9. Germline V gene lookup returns CDR1 GTSNPN and CDR2 SVGIG (reference sequence). CDR3 length equals 16 residues. Written as DNA, the CDR3 is TGTGCCTGGAGTGGGGCCGCCAGGGACAGGAACACTGAAGCTTTCTTT. Its protein product is CAWSGAARDRNTEAFF.

J is TRBJ2-5 and V is TRBV27, with D possibly TRBD1 on 5 matching bases. CDR1 and CDR2 (germline): MNHEY, SMNVEV (reference sequence). Trimming shortened V by 3 bases and J by 6 bases, and 8 bases separated the two germline ends. The CDR3 has 12 amino acids. The CDR3: CASSFDSQTQYF. As DNA, the CDR3 is TGTGCCAGCAGTTTCGACAGCCAGACCCAGTACTTC.

V gene TRBV10-3 combines with J gene TRBJ2-2; 13 bases are a match to TRBD2. Germline-derived CDR1 and CDR2 are ENHRY and SYGVKD. The CDR3 totals 17 residues. V dropped 2 bases and J dropped 7; count of bases not matched to a gene: 7. The CDR3 DNA reads as TGTGCCATCAGTGAGGGTCGACTAGCGGGGGGTGACGGGGAGCTGTTTTTT. It codes for CAISEGRLAGGDGELFF.